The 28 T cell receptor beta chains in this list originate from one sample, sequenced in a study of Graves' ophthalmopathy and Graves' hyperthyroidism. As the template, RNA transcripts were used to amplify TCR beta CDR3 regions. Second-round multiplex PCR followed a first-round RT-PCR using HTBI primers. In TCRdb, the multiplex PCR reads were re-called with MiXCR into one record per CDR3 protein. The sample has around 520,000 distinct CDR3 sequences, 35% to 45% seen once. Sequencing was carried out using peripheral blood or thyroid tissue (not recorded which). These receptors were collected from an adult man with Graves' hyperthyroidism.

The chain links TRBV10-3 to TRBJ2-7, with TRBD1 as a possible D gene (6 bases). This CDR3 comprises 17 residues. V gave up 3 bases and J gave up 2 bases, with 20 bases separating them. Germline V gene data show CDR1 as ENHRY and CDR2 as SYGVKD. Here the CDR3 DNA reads TGTGCCATCAGTGATCACGGGCAGTCCGGGGACACCTACGAGCAGTACTTC. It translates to CAISDHGQSGDTYEQYF.

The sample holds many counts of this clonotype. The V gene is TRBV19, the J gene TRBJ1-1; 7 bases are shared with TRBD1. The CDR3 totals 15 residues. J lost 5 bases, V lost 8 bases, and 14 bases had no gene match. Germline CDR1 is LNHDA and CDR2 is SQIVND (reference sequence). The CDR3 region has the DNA TGTGCCAGTCGAGGGGGTGGAGGGGGCGTTACTGAAGCTTTCTTT. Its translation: CASRGGGGGVTEAFF.

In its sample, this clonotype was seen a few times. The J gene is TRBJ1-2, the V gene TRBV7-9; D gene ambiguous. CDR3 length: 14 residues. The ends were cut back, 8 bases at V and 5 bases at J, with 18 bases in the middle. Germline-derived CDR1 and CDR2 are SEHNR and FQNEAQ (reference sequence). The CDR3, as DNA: TGTGCCAGCTCACCCTCAGGAAGCAGTTATGGCTACACCTTC. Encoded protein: CASSPSGSSYGYTF.

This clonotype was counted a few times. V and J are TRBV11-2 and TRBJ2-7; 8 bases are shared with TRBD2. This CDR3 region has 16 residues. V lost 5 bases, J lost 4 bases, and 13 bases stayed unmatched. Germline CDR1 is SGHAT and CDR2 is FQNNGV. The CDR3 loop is CASSPLRRSGTYEQYF. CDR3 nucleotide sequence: TGTGCCAGCAGCCCCCTCCGTCGTAGCGGGACGTACGAGCAGTACTTC.

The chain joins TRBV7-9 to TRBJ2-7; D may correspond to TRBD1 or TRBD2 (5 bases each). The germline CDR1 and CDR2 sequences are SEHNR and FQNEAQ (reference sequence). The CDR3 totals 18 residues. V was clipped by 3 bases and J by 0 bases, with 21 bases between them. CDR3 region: CASSFTSGPALSSYEQYF. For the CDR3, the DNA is TGTGCCAGCAGCTTCACATCGGGACCGGCTTTAAGCTCCTACGAGCAGTACTTC.

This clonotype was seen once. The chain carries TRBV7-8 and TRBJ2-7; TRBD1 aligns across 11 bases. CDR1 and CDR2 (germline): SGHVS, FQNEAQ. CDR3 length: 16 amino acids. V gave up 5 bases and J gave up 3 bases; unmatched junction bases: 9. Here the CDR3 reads CASSHDRDRGDYEQYF. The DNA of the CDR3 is TGTGCCAGCAGCCACGACCGGGACAGGGGGGACTACGAGCAGTACTTC.

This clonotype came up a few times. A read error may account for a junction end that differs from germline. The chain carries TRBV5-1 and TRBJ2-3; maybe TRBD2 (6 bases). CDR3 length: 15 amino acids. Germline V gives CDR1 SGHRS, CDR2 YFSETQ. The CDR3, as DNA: TGTGCCAGCAGCTCGCCCCGGGACTTACACAATGAGCAGTATTTT. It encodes CASSSPRDLHNEQYF.

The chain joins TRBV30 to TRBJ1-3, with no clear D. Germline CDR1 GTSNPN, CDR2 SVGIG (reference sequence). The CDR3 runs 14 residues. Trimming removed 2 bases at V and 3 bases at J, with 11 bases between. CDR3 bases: TGTGCCTGGAGTACATCGGCAATTGGAAACACCATATATTTT. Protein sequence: CAWSTSAIGNTIYF.

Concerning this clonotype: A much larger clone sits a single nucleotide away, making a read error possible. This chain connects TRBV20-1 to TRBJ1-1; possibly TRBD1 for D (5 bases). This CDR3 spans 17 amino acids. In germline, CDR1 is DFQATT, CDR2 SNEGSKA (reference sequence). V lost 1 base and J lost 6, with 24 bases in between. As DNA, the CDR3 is TGCAGTGCTAGAGGTGTAAGCGGGGGAGGGAGGGAGCCTGAAGCTTTCTTT. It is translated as CSARGVSGGGREPEAFF.

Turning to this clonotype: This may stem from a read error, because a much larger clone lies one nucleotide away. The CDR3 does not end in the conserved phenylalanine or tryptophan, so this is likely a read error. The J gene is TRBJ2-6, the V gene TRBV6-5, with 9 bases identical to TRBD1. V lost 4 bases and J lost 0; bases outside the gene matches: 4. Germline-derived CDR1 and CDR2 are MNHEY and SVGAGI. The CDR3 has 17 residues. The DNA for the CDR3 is TGTGCCAGCAGTTTAGGGACAGGGTCCTCTGGGGCCAACGTCCTGACTCTC. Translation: CASSLGTGSSGANVLTL.

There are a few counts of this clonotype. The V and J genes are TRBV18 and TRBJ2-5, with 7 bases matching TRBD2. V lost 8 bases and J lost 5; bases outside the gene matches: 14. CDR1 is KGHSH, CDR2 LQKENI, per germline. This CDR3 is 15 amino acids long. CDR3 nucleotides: TGTGCCAGCCCATACGAGCCAGCGGGGAACGAGACCCAGTACTTC. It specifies CASPYEPAGNETQYF.

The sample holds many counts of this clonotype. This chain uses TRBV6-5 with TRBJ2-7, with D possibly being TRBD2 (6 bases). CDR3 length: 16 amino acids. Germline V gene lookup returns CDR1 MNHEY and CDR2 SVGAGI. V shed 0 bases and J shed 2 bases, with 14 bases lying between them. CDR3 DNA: TGTGCCAGCAGTTACTCGGGCGGGATGTTTCCCTACGAGCAGTACTTC. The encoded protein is CASSYSGGMFPYEQYF.

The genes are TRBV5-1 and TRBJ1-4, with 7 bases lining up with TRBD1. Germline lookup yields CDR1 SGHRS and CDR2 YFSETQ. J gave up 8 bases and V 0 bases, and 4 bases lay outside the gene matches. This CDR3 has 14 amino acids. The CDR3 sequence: CASSLGTGVEKLFF. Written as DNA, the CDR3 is TGCGCCAGCAGCTTGGGTACAGGGGTCGAAAAACTGTTTTTT.

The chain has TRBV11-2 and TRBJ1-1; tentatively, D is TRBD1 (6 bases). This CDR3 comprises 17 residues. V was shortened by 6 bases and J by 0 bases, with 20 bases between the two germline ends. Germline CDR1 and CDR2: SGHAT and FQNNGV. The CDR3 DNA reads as TGTGCCAGCAGTTTATCCCTGACAGGAGTGATGAACACTGAAGCTTTCTTT. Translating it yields CASSLSLTGVMNTEAFF.

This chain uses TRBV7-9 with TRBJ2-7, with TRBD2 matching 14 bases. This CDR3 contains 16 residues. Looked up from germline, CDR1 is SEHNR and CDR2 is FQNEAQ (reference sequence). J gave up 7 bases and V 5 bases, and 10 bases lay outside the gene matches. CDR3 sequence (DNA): TGTGCCAGCAGCGGGCAGGGACTAGCGGGAGACTATGAGCAGTACTTC. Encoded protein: CASSGQGLAGDYEQYF.

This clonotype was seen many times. CDR3: CASSGGQYSYEQYF. Written as DNA, the CDR3 is TGTGCCAGCAGTGGCGGACAGTACTCCTACGAGCAGTACTTC. The chain carries TRBV2 and TRBJ2-7, with D possibly matching TRBD1 (6 bases). This CDR3 comprises 14 residues. Per germline, CDR1 SNHLY and CDR2 FYNNEI. With 4 bases removed from V and 0 bases from J, the gap between germline ends came to 10 bases.

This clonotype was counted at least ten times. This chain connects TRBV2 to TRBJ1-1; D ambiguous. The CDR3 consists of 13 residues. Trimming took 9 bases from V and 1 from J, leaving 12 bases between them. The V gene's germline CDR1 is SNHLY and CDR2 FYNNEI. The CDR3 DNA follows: TGTGCCAGAGGAGAAGACCAGAACACTGAAGCTTTCTTT. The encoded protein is CARGEDQNTEAFF.

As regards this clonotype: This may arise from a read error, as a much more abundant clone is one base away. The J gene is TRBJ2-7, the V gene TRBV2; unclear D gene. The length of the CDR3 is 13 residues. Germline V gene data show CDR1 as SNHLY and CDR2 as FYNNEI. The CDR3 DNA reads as TGTGCCGGCAGTGTAAGGCTATACTACGAGCAGTACTTC. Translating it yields CAGSVRLYYEQYF.

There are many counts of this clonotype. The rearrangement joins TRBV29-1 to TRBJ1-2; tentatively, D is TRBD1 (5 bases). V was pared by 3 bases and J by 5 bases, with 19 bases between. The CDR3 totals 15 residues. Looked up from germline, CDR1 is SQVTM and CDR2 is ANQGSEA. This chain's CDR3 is CSVEVPQQGGYGYTF. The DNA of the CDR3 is TGCAGCGTTGAGGTCCCTCAGCAGGGAGGGTATGGCTACACCTTC. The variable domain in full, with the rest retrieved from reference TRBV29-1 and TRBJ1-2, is SAVISQKPSRDICQRGTSLTIQCQVDSQVTMMFWYRQQPGQSLTLIATANQGSEATYESGFVIDKFPISRPNLTFSTLTVSNMSPEDSSIYLCSVEVPQQGGYGYTFGSGTRLTVV.

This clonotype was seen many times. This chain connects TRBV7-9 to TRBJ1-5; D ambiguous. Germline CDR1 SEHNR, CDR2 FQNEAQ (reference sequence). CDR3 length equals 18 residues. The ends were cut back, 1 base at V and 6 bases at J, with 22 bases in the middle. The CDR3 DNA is TGTGCCAGCAGCTTAGAGCGGGGAGACCGAAGGAGGAGTCAGCCCCAGCATTTT. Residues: CASSLERGDRRRSQPQHF. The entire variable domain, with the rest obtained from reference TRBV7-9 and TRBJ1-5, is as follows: DTGVSQNPRHKITKRGQNVTFRCDPISEHNRLYWYRQTLGQGPEFLTYFQNEAQLEKSRLLSDRFSAERPKGSFSTLEIQRTEQGDSAMYLCASSLERGDRRRSQPQHFGDGTRLSIL.

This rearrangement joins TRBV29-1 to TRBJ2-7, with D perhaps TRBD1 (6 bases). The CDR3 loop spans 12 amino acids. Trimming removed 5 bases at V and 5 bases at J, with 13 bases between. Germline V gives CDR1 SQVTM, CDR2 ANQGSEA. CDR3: CSVLLAGDEQYF. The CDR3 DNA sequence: TGCAGCGTTCTCTTGGCAGGGGACGAGCAGTACTTC.

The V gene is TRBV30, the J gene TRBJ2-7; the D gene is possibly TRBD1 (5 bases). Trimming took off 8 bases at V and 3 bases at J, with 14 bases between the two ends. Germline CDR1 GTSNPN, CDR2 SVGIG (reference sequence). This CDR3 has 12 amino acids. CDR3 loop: CAGSGISYEQYF. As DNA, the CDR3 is TGTGCCGGATCAGGGATTAGCTACGAGCAGTACTTC.

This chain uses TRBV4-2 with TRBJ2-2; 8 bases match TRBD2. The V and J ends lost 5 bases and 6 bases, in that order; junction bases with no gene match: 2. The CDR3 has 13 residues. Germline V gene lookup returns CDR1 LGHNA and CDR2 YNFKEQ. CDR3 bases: TGTGCCAGCAGCGTGACTAGCGCCGGGGAGCTGTTTTTT. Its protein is CASSVTSAGELFF.

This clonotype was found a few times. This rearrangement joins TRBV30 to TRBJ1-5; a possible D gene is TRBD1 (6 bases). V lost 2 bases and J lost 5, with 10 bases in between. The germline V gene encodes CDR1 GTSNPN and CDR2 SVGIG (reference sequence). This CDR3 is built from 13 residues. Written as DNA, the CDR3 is TGTGCCTGGAGTTCACAGGGAGATCAGCCCCAGCATTTT. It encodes CAWSSQGDQPQHF.

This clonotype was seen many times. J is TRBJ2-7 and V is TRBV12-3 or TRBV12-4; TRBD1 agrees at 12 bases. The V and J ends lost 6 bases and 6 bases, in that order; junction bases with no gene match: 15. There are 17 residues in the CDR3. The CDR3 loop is CASSRGVGDRGRSEQYF. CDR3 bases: TGTGCCAGCAGCCGGGGTGTGGGGGACAGGGGGCGCAGCGAGCAGTACTTC.

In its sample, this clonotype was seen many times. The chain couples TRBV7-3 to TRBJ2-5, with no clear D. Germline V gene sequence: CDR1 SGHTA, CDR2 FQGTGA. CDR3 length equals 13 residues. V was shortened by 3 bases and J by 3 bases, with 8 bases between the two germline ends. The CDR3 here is CASSFVDEETQYF. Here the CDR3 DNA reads TGTGCCAGCAGCTTCGTAGACGAAGAGACCCAGTACTTC.

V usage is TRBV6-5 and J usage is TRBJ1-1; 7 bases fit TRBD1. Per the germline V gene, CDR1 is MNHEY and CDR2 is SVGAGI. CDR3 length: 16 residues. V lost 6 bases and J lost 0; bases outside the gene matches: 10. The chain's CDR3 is CASRRLPGQLNTEAFF. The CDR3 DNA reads TGTGCCAGCAGACGACTACCGGGACAGTTGAACACTGAAGCTTTCTTT.

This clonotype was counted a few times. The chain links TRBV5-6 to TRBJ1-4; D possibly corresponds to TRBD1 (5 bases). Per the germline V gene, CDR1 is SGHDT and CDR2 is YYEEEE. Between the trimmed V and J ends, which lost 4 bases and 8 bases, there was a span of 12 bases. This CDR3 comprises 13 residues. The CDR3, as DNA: TGTGCCAGCAGCGGGGACGGAGGAGAAAAACTGTTTTTT. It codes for CASSGDGGEKLFF.